The present T cell receptor beta chain was sequenced within a study of monozygotic twins with inflammatory bowel disease. TCRdb re-called the 5' RACE reads; one entry per CDR3 protein, DNA not given. The sample has some 450,000 distinct CDR3 sequences. Germline V gene sequence: CDR1 MNHNS, CDR2 SASEGT. The CDR3 spans 14 residues. This receptor was identified in a human donor with ulcerative colitis or Crohn's disease, or a healthy co-twin of an affected twin (not recorded which). Sequencing was carried out using blood. The genes are TRBV6-1 and TRBJ1-1. Here the CDR3 reads CASHRFYMNTEAFF.